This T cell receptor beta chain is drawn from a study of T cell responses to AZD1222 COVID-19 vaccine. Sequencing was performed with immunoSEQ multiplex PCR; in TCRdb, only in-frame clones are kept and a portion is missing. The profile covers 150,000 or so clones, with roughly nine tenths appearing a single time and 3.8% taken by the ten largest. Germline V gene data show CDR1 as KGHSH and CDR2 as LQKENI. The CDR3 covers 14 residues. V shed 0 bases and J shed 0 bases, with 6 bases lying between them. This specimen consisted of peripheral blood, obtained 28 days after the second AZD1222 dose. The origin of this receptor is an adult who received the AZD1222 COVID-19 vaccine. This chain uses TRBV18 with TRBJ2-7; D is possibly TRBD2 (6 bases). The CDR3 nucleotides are TGTGCCAGCTCACCACCGGGGGGCTCCTACGAGCAGTACTTC. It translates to CASSPPGGSYEQYF.